This T cell receptor beta chain derives from a study of blood T cells in healthy people across ages. CDR3 size: 18 residues. The ends were cut back, 4 bases at V and 4 bases at J, with 24 bases in the middle. CDR1 is SGHDN and CDR2 is FVKESK in the germline V gene. Sample-barcoded 5' priming and a J-beta primer mix drove a second PCR of roughly 7 to 11 cycles. MiXCR, applied by TCRdb to the 5' RACE reads, yields one record per CDR3 protein. The table records hundreds of thousands of distinct CDR3 sequences, approximately 55% of them present only once. Study-wide findings and caveats: Strongly correlated with naive T cell percentage was TCR beta diversity.

In the case of this clonotype: Its antigen is not known.

The receptor was derived from a man older than 75 in good health. Sequencing input: blood. The chain carries TRBV14 and TRBJ2-3; no reliable D call. The CDR3 sequence is CASSLWSPRVPPSDTQYF. The CDR3 bases are TGTGCCAGCAGCCTATGGTCGCCCCGGGTACCCCCTTCAGATACGCAGTATTTT.